This T cell receptor (beta chain) derives from a study of T-cell memory formation after mild COVID-19. Using its own MiXCR run on the 5' RACE reads, TCRdb lists one record per CDR3 protein. The table includes tens of thousands of distinct CDR3 sequences, 9.5% detected once. This clonotype appeared a few times. The germline CDR1 and CDR2 sequences are KGHDR and SFDVKD. V lost 5 bases to trimming and J lost 8 bases, with 15 bases between them. The CDR3 length is 14 residues. V and J are TRBV24-1 and TRBJ2-1; no clear D. Sample: PBMCs or a T cell subset sorted from them (not recorded which). The clonotype comes from a man between 18 and 35 years old who had mild COVID-19 (a few samples of this study predate the infection). Cell type and time point are not known. CDR3 in amino acids: CATSVRLGEDEQFF. The CDR3 DNA is TGTGCCACCAGTGTTCGCCTTGGGGAAGATGAGCAGTTCTTC.